This TCR beta chain was profiled in a study of T cells after yellow fever vaccination. Study-level findings and limits: Subsequent booster samples again held most clones from primary vaccination (just under 98% CD4, just under 90% CD8).

With regard to this clonotype: What it binds is unknown.

For TCR, cDNA came from 5'RACE template switching, which added a universal primer site and UMIs. TCRdb independently ran MiXCR on the 5' RACE reads; one entry per CDR3 protein. The sample lists around 320,000 distinct CDR3 sequences; around a tenth were seen once. The TCR was taken from a man between 18 and 29 years old who received the YFV17D yellow fever vaccine. The sequenced sample was CD4+ T cells sorted from PBMCs, obtained 45 days after the yellow fever booster vaccination.

The DNA of the CDR3 is TGCAGTGCTCAGGACAGGGGGGTGTCAAACTATGGCTACACCTTC. Translated, it gives CSAQDRGVSNYGYTF. This sequence joins TRBV20-1 and TRBJ1-2; 10 bases are shared with TRBD1. Germline assignment: CDR1 DFQATT and CDR2 SNEGSKA (reference sequence). With V trimmed by 5 bases and J by 2 bases, 8 bases remained unmatched. CDR3 length equals 15 residues.